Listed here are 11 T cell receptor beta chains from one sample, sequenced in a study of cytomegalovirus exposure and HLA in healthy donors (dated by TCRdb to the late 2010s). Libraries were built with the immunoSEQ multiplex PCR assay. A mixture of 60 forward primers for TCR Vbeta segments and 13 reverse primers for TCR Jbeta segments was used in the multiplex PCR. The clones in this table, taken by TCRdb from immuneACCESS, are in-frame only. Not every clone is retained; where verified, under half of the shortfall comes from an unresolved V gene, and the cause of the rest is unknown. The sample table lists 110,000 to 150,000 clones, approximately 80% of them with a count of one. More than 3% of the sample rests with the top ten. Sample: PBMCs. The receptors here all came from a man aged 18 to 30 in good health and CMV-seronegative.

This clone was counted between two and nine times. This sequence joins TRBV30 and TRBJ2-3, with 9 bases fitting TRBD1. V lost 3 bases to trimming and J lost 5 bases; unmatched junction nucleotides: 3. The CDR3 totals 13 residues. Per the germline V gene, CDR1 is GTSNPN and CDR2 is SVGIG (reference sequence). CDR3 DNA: TGTGCCTGGAGCTGGGACAGGGAAGATACGCAGTATTTT. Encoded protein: CAWSWDREDTQYF.

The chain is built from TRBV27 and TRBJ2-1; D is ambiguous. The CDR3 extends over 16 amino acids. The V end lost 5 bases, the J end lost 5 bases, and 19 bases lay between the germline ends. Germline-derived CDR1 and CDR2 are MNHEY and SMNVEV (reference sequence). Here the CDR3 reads CASSPLQPPINNEQFF. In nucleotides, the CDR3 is TGTGCCAGCAGTCCCCTTCAACCTCCTATCAACAATGAGCAGTTCTTC.

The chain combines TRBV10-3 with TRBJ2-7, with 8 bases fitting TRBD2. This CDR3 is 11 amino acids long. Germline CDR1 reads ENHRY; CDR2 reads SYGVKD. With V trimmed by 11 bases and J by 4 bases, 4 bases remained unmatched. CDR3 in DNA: TGTGCCTCGGGGGGGGTATACGAGCAGTACTTC. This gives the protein CASGGVYEQYF.

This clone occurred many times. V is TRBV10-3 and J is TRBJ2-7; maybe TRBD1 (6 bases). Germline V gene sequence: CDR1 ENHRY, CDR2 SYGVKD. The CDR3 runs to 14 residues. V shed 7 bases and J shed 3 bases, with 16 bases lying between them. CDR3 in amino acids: CAINSPGTIYEQYF. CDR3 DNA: TGTGCCATCAACTCTCCCGGGACAATCTACGAGCAGTACTTC.

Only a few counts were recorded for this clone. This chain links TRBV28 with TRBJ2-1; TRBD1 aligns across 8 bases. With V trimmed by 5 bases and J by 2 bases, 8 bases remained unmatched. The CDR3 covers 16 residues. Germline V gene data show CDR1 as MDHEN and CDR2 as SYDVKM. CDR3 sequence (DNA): TGTGCCAGCAGTCCTTCCGGGACAGGAACCTACAATGAGCAGTTCTTC. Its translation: CASSPSGTGTYNEQFF.

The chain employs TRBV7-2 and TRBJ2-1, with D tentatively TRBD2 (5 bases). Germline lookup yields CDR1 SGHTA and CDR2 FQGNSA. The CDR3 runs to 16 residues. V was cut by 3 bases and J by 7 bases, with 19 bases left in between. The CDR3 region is CASSFLPYNEGNEQFF. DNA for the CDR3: TGTGCCAGCAGCTTCCTGCCATATAACGAGGGAAATGAGCAGTTCTTC.

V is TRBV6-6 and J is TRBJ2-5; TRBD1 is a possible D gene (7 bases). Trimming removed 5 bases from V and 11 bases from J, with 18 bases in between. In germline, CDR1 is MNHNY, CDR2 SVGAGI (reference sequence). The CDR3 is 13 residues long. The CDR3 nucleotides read TGTGCCAGCAGTCCTGACAGGGCTCGGGAGCAGTACTTC. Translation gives CASSPDRAREQYF.

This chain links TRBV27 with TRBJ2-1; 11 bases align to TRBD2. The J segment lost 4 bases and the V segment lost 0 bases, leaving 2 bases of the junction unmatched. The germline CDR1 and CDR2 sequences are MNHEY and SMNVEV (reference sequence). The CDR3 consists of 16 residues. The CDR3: CASSLSWTSGYNEQFF. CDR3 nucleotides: TGTGCCAGCAGTTTATCCTGGACTAGCGGGTACAATGAGCAGTTCTTC.

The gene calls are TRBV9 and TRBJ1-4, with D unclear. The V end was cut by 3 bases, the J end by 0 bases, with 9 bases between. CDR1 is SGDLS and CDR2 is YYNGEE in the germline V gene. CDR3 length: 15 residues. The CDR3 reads CASSEEVATNEKLFF. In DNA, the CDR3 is TGTGCCAGCAGCGAAGAGGTAGCAACTAATGAAAAACTGTTTTTT.

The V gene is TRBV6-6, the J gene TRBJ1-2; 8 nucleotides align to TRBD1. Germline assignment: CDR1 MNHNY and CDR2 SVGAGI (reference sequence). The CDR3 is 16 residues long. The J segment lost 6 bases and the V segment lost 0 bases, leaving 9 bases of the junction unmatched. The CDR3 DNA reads TGTGCCAGCAGTTACTCCAGGGGGCGAGGAAATAATGGCTACACCTTC. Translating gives CASSYSRGRGNNGYTF.

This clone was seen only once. This chain's CDR3 is CASSLWGNSGNTIYF. CDR3 DNA: TGTGCCAGCAGTTTATGGGGCAACTCTGGAAACACCATATATTTT. V usage is TRBV28 and J usage is TRBJ1-3; the D is unclear. Trimming pared 0 bases from V and 0 bases from J, leaving 6 bases between. The CDR3 is made up of 15 amino acids. CDR1 MDHEN and CDR2 SYDVKM come from the germline V gene. The full variable domain, completed using reference TRBV28 and TRBJ1-3, is DVKVTQSSRYLVKRTGEKVFLECVQDMDHENMFWYRQDPGLGLRLIYFSYDVKMKEKGDIPEGYSVSREKKERFSLILESASTNQTSMYLCASSLWGNSGNTIYFGEGSWLTVV.